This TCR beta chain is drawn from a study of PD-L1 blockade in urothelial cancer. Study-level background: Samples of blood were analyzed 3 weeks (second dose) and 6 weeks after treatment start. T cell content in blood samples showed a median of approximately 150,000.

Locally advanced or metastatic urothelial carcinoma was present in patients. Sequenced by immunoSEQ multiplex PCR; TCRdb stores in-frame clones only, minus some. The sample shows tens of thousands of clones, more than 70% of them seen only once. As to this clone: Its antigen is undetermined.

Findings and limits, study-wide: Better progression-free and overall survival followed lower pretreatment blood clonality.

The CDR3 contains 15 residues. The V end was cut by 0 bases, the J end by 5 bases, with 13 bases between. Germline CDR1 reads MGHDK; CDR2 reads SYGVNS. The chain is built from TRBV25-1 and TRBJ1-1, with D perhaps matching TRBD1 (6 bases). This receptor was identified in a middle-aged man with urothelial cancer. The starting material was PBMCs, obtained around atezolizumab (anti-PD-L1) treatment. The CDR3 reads CASSEYGGAGTEAFF. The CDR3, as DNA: TGTGCCAGCAGTGAATACGGGGGGGCTGGGACTGAAGCTTTCTTT.